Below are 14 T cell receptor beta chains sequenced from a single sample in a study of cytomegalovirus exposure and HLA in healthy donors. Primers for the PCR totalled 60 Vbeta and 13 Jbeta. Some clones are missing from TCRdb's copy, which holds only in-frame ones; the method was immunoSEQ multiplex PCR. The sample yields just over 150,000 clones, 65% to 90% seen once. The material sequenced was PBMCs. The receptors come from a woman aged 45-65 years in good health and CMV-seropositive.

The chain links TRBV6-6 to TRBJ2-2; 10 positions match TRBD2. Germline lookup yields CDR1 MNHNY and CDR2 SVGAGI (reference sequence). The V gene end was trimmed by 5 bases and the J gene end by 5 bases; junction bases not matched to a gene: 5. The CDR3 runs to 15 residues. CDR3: CASSPASGGTGELFF. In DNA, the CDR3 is TGTGCCAGCAGTCCCGCTAGCGGGGGAACCGGGGAGCTGTTTTTT.

In nucleotides, the CDR3 is TGCGCCAGCAGCGACAGGGATCGGGAGACCCAGTACTTC. Residues: CASSDRDRETQYF. The rearrangement uses TRBV5-1 and TRBJ2-5; the match to TRBD1 covers 7 bases. This CDR3 has 13 amino acids. Unmatched junction bases numbered 5, after V lost 4 bases and J lost 5 bases. The V gene's germline CDR1 is SGHRS and CDR2 YFSETQ.

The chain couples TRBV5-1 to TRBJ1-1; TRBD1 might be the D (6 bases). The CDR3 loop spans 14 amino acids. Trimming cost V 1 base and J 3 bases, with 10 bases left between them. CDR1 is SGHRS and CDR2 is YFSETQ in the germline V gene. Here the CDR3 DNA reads TGCGCCAGCAGCTTGAGTACAGGGCACACTGAAGCTTTCTTT. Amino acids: CASSLSTGHTEAFF.

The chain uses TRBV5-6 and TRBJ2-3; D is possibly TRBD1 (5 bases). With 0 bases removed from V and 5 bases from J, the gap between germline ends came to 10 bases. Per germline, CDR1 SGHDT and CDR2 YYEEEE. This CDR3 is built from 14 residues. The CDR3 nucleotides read TGTGCCAGCAGCTTGGGGCAGGGTATAGATACGCAGTATTTT. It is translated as CASSLGQGIDTQYF.

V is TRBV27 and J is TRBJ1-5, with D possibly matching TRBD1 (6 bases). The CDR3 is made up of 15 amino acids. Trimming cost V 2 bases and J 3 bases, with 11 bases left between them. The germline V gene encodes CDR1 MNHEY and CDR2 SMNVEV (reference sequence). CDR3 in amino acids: CASSLIGGLNQPQHF. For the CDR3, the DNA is TGTGCCAGCAGTTTAATCGGGGGGCTCAATCAGCCCCAGCATTTT.

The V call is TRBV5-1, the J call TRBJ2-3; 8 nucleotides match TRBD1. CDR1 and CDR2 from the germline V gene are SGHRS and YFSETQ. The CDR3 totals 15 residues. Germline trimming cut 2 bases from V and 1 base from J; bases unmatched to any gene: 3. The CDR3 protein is CASSFSGQGTDTQYF. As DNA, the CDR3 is TGCGCCAGCAGCTTTTCGGGACAGGGCACAGATACGCAGTATTTT.

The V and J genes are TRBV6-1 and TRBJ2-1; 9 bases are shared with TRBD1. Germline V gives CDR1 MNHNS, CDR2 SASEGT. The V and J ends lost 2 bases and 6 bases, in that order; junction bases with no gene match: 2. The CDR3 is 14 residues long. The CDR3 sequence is CASSERTGANEQFF. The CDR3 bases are TGTGCCAGCAGTGAAAGGACAGGGGCCAATGAGCAGTTCTTC.

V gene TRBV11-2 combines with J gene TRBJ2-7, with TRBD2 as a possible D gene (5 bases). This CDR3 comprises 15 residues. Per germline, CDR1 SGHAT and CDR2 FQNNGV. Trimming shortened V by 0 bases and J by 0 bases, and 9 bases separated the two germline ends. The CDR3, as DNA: TGTGCCAGCAGCTTAGAGGGAGCTAGCTCCTACGAGCAGTACTTC. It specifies CASSLEGASSYEQYF.

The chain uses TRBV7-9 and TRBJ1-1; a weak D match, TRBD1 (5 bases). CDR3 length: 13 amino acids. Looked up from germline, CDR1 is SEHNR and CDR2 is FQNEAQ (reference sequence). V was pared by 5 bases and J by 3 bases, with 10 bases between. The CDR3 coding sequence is TGTGCCAGCAGCCGACAAGGGGACACTGAAGCTTTCTTT. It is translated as CASSRQGDTEAFF.

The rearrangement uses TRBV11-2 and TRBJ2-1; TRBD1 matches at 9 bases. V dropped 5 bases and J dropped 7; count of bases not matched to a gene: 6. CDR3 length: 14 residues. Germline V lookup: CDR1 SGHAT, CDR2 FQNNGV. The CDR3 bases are TGTGCCAGCAGCGCCCGGGACAGGGTGAATGAGCAGTTCTTC. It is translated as CASSARDRVNEQFF.

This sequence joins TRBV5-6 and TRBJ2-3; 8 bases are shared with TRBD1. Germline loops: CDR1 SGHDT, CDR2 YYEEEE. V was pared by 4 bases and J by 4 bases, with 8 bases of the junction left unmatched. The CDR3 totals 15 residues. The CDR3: CASSRGQDVADTQYF. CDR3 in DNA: TGTGCCAGCAGCAGGGGACAGGACGTGGCAGATACGCAGTATTTT. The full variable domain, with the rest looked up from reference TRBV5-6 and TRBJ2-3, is DAGVTQSPTHLIKTRGQQVTLRCSPKSGHDTVSWYQQALGQGPQFIFQYYEEEERQRGNFPDRFSGHQFPNYSSELNVNALLLGDSALYLCASSRGQDVADTQYFGPGTRLTVL.

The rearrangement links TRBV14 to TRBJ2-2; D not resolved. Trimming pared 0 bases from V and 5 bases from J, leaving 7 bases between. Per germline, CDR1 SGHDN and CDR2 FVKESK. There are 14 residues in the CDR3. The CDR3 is CASSQDRMTGELFF. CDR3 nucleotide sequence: TGTGCCAGCAGCCAAGACAGAATGACCGGGGAGCTGTTTTTT.

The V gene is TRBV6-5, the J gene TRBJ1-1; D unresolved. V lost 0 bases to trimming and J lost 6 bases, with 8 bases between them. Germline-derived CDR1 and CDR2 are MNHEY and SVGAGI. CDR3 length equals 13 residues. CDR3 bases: TGTGCCAGCAGTTACTCGAGGGCATCTGAAGCTTTCTTT. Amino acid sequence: CASSYSRASEAFF.

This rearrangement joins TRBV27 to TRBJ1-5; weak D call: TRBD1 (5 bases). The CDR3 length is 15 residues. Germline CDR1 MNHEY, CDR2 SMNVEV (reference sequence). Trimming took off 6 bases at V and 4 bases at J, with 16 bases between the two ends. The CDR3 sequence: CASSPRPGTNQPQHF. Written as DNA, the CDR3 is TGTGCCAGCAGCCCCCGCCCGGGGACTAATCAGCCCCAGCATTTT.